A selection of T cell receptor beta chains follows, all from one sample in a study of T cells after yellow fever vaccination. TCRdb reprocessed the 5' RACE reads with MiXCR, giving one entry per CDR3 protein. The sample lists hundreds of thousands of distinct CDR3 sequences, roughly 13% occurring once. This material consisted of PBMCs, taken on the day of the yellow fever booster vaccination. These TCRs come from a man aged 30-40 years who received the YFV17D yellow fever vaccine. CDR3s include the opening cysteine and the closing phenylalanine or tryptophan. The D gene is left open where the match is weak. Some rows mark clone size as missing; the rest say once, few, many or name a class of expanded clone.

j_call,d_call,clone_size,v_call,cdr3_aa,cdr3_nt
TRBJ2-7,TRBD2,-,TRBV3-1,CASSQSFQTTSGSYEQYF,TGTGCCAGCAGCCAATCTTTCCAGACGACTAGCGGGTCCTACGAGCAGTACTTC
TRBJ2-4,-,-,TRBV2,CASSAPPTAKNIQYF,TGTGCCAGCAGTGCGCCTCCCACGGCCAAAAACATTCAGTACTTC
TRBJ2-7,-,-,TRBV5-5,CASSRMPDYEQYF,TGTGCCAGCAGCCGGATGCCGGACTACGAGCAGTACTTC
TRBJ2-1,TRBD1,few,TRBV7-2,CASSSGQNNEQFF,TGTGCCAGCAGCTCGGGACAGAACAATGAGCAGTTCTTC
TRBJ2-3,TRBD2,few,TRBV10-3,CAISQNIRAGSGDTQYF,TGTGCCATCAGTCAAAATATTAGAGCGGGATCCGGGGACACGCAGTATTTT
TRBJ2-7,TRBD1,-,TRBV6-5,CASSYTGQLYYEQYF,TGTGCCAGCAGTTACACGGGACAGTTATACTACGAGCAGTACTTC
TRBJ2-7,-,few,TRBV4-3,CASSQGADRDLYEQYF,TGCGCCAGCAGCCAAGGGGCAGATAGGGATCTCTACGAGCAGTACTTC
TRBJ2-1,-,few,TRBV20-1,CSARDFAGTYNEQFF,TGCAGTGCTAGAGATTTCGCAGGGACCTACAATGAGCAGTTCTTC
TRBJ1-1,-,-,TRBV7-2,CASSFFAETEAFF,TGTGCCAGCAGCTTCTTCGCAGAGACTGAAGCTTTCTTT
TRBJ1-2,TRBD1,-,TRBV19,CASSPYRDSLYGYTF,TGTGCCAGTAGTCCGTACCGGGACAGCCTCTATGGCTACACCTTC
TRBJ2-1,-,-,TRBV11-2,CASSLNRGRYNEQFF,TGTGCCAGCAGCTTAAACCGGGGCAGGTACAATGAGCAGTTCTTC
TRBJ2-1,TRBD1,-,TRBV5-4,CASSSGKDRAGYNEQFF,TGTGCCAGCAGCTCGGGAAAGGACAGGGCAGGCTACAATGAGCAGTTCTTC
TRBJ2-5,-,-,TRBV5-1,CASSLGVDAQFQETQYF,TGCGCCAGCAGCTTGGGGGTTGACGCGCAGTTCCAAGAGACCCAGTACTTC
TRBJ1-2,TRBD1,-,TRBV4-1,CASSRDSQGVSYGYTF,TGCGCCAGCAGCCGAGATTCACAGGGGGTCTCCTATGGCTACACCTTC
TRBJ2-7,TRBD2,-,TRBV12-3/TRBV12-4,CASSSLAGGPLGSYEQYF,TGTGCCAGCAGTTCGCTAGCGGGAGGGCCCCTCGGCTCCTACGAGCAGTACTTC
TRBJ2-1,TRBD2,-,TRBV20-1,CSAQKREVSYNEQFF,TGCAGTGCTCAAAAGCGGGAGGTTTCCTACAATGAGCAGTTCTTC
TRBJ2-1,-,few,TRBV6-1,CASNNLQGLQEFF,TGTGCCAGCAATAATCTACAGGGACTTCAAGAGTTCTTC
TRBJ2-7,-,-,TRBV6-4,CASSLKMGPSYEQYF,TGTGCCAGCAGTCTTAAAATGGGGCCCTCCTACGAGCAGTACTTC
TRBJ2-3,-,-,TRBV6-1,CASPGRLPSTDTQYF,TGTGCCAGCCCAGGTCGACTACCCAGCACAGATACGCAGTATTTT
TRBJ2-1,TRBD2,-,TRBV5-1,CASSSSGRRNNEQFF,TGCGCCAGCAGTTCTAGCGGGAGAAGAAACAATGAGCAGTTCTTC
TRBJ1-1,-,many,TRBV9,CASSVGGYTEAFF,TGTGCCAGCAGCGTAGGTGGTTACACTGAAGCTTTCTTT
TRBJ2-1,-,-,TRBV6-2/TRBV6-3,CASSPQNREQFF,TGTGCCAGCAGTCCACAAAACAGGGAGCAGTTCTTC
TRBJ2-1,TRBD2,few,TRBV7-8,CASTRGGGFSYNEQFF,TGTGCCAGCACTCGGGGCGGGGGTTTCTCCTACAATGAGCAGTTCTTC
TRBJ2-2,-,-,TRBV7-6,CASSPAGLPMGLFF,TGTGCCAGCAGCCCTGCCGGCCTCCCAATGGGGCTGTTTTTT
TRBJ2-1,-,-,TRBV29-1,CSGRQVYEQFF,TGCAGCGGTCGACAGGTTTATGAGCAGTTCTTC
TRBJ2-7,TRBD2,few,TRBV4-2,CASSQDPSGTYEQYF,TGTGCCAGCAGCCAAGACCCTAGCGGTACGTACGAGCAGTACTTC
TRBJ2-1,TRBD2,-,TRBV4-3,CASSPRALAGYNEQFF,TGCGCCAGCAGCCCCCGGGCTCTAGCGGGCTATAATGAGCAGTTCTTC
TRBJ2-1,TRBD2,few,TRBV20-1,CSARDPFAGATNEQFF,TGCAGTGCTAGAGACCCTTTTGCGGGAGCTACCAATGAGCAGTTCTTC
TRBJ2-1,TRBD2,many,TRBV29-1,CSVASGLAENSYNEQFF,TGCAGCGTTGCTTCGGGACTAGCGGAGAACTCCTACAATGAGCAGTTCTTC
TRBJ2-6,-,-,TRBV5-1,CASSSSRDSGANVLTF,TGCGCCAGCAGCTCGTCGCGGGACTCTGGGGCCAACGTCCTGACTTTC
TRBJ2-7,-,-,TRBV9,CASSVFEGSYEQYF,TGTGCCAGCAGCGTGTTTGAGGGCTCCTACGAGCAGTACTTC
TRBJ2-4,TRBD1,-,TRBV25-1,CASSTNPGQGAIKASGMNIQYF,TGTGCCAGCAGTACTAACCCGGGACAGGGGGCTATAAAGGCTAGCGGGATGAACATTCAGTACTTC
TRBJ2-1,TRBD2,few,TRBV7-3,CASSPGTSGKGEQFF,TGTGCCAGCAGCCCCGGGACTAGCGGAAAGGGTGAGCAGTTCTTC
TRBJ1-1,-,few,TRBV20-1,CSARLGALNTEAFF,TGCAGTGCTAGGTTGGGGGCCCTGAACACTGAAGCTTTCTTT
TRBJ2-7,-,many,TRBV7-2,CASSLAYEAAWYF,TGTGCCAGCAGCTTAGCGTACGAGGCCGCGTGGTACTTC
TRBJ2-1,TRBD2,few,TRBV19,CASSIFVAGLGNEQFF,TGTGCCAGTAGTATATTCGTAGCGGGACTGGGTAATGAGCAGTTCTTC
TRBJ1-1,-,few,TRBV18,CASSPPWTNTEAFF,TGTGCCAGCTCACCACCCTGGACGAACACTGAAGCTTTCTTT
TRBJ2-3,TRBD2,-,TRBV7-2,CASSLGRSGRTVLLTDTQYF,TGTGCCAGCAGCTTAGGGCGTAGCGGGAGGACCGTCCTATTGACAGATACGCAGTATTTT
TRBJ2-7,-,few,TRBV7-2,CASSYRVGPYEQYF,TGTGCCAGCAGCTACAGGGTTGGACCCTACGAGCAGTACTTC
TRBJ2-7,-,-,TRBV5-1,CASSLGGRSRSYEQYF,TGCGCCAGCAGCTTGGGTGGCAGAAGCAGATCCTACGAGCAGTACTTC
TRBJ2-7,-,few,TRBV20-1,CSARSRDHTYEQYF,TGCAGTGCTAGATCCCGGGACCATACCTACGAGCAGTACTTC
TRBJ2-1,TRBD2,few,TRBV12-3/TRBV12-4,CASKDESGRAVNEQFF,TGTGCCAGCAAGGACGAAAGCGGGAGAGCAGTGAATGAGCAGTTCTTC
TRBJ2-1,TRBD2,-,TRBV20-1,CSASPWTSAYNEQFF,TGCAGTGCTAGCCCCTGGACTAGCGCGTACAATGAGCAGTTCTTC
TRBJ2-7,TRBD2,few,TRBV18,CASSETGTSGSEQYF,TGTGCCAGCTCAGAAACCGGGACTAGCGGGAGCGAGCAGTACTTC
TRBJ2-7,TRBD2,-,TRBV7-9,CASSFITSGEQYF,TGTGCCAGCAGCTTCATCACTAGCGGCGAGCAGTACTTC
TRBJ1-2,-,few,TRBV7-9,CASSFYLAGANYGYTF,TGTGCCAGCAGCTTCTACCTGGCTGGGGCTAACTATGGCTACACCTTC
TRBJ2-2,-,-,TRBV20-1,CSAGGRGASTGELFF,TGCAGTGCTGGTGGTAGGGGGGCTAGCACCGGGGAGCTGTTTTTT
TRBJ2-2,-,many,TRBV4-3,CASSQERIRVGNTGELFF,TGCGCCAGCAGCCAAGAAAGGATTCGGGTTGGGAACACCGGGGAGCTGTTTTTT
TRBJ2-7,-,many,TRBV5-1,CASSQDSYEQYF,TGCGCCAGCAGCCAGGATTCCTACGAGCAGTACTTC
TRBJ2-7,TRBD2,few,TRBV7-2,CASSFQQAGGYEQYF,TGTGCCAGCAGCTTTCAGCAAGCGGGGGGCTACGAGCAGTACTTC
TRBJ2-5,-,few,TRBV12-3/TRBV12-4,CASSLDGAYQETQYF,TGTGCCAGCAGTTTGGACGGGGCGTACCAAGAGACCCAGTACTTC
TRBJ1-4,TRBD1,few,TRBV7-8,CASPQGAFEKLFF,TGTGCCAGCCCACAGGGGGCATTTGAAAAACTGTTTTTT
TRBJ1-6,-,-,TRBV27,CASSLLGYDNSPLHF,TGTGCCAGCAGTTTATTGGGGTACGATAATTCACCCCTCCACTTT